A single sample gave rise to the 15 T cell receptor beta chains below, sequenced in a study of blood T cell repertoires in COVID-19. The table came from immunoSEQ multiplex PCR; TCRdb's copy has only in-frame clones and leaves some out. The table shows about 200,000 clones, with around 88% occurring only once. The sequencing sample was made of PBMCs or T cells enriched from blood (not recorded which). Receptors were obtained from a man aged 35-49 years with acute COVID-19.

V and J are TRBV28 and TRBJ1-2; 7 nucleotides line up with TRBD1. The CDR3 length is 17 residues. Germline V gene data show CDR1 as MDHEN and CDR2 as SYDVKM. With V trimmed by 2 bases and J by 4 bases, 13 bases remained unmatched. CDR3 sequence reads: CASSLLGGSGAGYGYTF. Written as DNA, the CDR3 is TGTGCCAGCAGTTTACTAGGGGGCTCGGGGGCAGGCTATGGCTACACCTTC.

The genes are TRBV11-1 and TRBJ1-4; D is unclear. With 4 bases removed from V and 4 bases from J, the gap between germline ends came to 10 bases. This CDR3 comprises 14 residues. Per the germline V gene, CDR1 is SGHAT and CDR2 is FQDESV (reference sequence). CDR3 amino acids: CASSWRAVNEKLFF. Here the CDR3 DNA reads TGTGCCAGCAGCTGGCGGGCCGTTAATGAAAAACTGTTTTTT. The variable domain in full, completed from reference TRBV11-1 and TRBJ1-4, reads EAEVAQSPRYKITEKSQAVAFWCDPISGHATLYWYRQILGQGPELLVQFQDESVVDDSQLPKDRFSAERLKGVDSTLKIQPAELGDSAMYLCASSWRAVNEKLFFGSGTQLSVL.

This rearrangement joins TRBV6-5 to TRBJ1-1, with no clear D. The CDR3 contains 13 residues. Germline CDR1 MNHEY, CDR2 SVGAGI. The V end was cut by 6 bases, the J end by 0 bases, with 8 bases between. CDR3 protein: CASSPEMNTEAFF. The CDR3 nucleotides read TGTGCCAGCAGCCCCGAGATGAACACTGAAGCTTTCTTT.

The chain is built from TRBV4-3 and TRBJ1-1; D is unclear. CDR3 length: 16 amino acids. Germline loops: CDR1 LGHNA, CDR2 YSLEER. With 2 bases removed from V and 10 bases from J, the gap between germline ends came to 23 bases. CDR3 in DNA: TGCGCCAGCAGCCAAAACGGTTTTGACATTTTGGTCTCAGCTTTCTTT. This translates into CASSQNGFDILVSAFF.

The chain couples TRBV24-1 to TRBJ1-1; 10 bases align to TRBD1. The CDR3 consists of 13 residues. The V gene end was trimmed by 7 bases and the J gene end by 5 bases; junction bases not matched to a gene: 3. Germline assignment: CDR1 KGHDR and CDR2 SFDVKD. CDR3 loop: CATRGQGRTEAFF. DNA of the CDR3: TGTGCCACCAGGGGACAGGGGAGGACTGAAGCTTTCTTT.

This clone was counted a single time. This chain uses TRBV2 with TRBJ1-5; D is perhaps TRBD1 (5 bases). The V end lost 7 bases, the J end lost 4 bases, and 17 bases lay between the germline ends. The CDR3 is made up of 15 amino acids. Per the germline V gene, CDR1 is SNHLY and CDR2 is FYNNEI. The CDR3 loop reads CASTRTSGANQPQHF. CDR3 bases: TGTGCCAGCACGAGGACCAGCGGGGCAAATCAGCCCCAGCATTTT.

The chain employs TRBV7-8 and TRBJ1-1; perhaps TRBD1 as D (5 bases). With 3 bases removed from V and 1 base from J, the gap between germline ends came to 9 bases. The CDR3 spans 14 residues. Germline lookup yields CDR1 SGHVS and CDR2 FQNEAQ. CDR3: CASSFTGQNTEAFF. The CDR3 DNA is TGTGCCAGCAGCTTTACCGGACAGAACACTGAAGCTTTCTTT.

The chain uses TRBV7-3 and TRBJ1-1; tentative D call: TRBD1 (5 bases). There are 13 residues in the CDR3. V was clipped by 3 bases and J by 4 bases, with 9 bases between them. Germline values: CDR1 SGHTA, CDR2 FQGTGA. CDR3 in DNA: TGTGCCAGCAGCTTCCAGGGTACCACTGAAGCTTTCTTT. This codes for CASSFQGTTEAFF.

CDR3 protein: CASSFPPSGSSYNEQFF. CDR3 sequence (DNA): TGTGCCAGCAGCTTCCCCCCTAGCGGGAGCTCCTACAATGAGCAGTTCTTC. The rearrangement joins TRBV5-6 to TRBJ2-1; 10 bases are shared with TRBD2. The germline gives CDR1 SGHDT, CDR2 YYEEEE. The trim removed 2 bases at V and 0 bases at J, leaving 5 bases unmatched. The CDR3 has 17 amino acids.

This chain connects TRBV14 to TRBJ2-3, with TRBD2 matching over 8 bases. The CDR3 runs 15 residues. Germline V gives CDR1 SGHDN, CDR2 FVKESK. Trimming at V came to 4 bases and at J to 0 bases, leaving 3 bases not matched to a gene. The CDR3: CASSPTSGSTDTQYF. DNA of the CDR3: TGTGCCAGCAGCCCCACTAGCGGAAGCACAGATACGCAGTATTTT. The variable domain in full, with the rest retrieved from reference TRBV14 and TRBJ2-3, is EAGVTQFPSHSVIEKGQTVTLRCDPISGHDNLYWYRRVMGKEIKFLLHFVKESKQDESGMPNNRFLAERTGGTYSTLKVQPAELEDSGVYFCASSPTSGSTDTQYFGPGTRLTVL.

This chain joins TRBV11-2 and TRBJ1-6; D not resolved. The CDR3 length is 13 residues. V lost 1 base and J lost 8, with 6 bases in between. Per the germline V gene, CDR1 is SGHAT and CDR2 is FQNNGV. This CDR3 reads CASSLGLDSPLHF. Here the CDR3 DNA reads TGTGCCAGCAGCTTAGGACTTGATTCACCCCTCCACTTT.

The gene calls are TRBV5-8 and TRBJ1-6; TRBD1 might be the D (5 bases). The CDR3 contains 15 residues. V lost 4 bases and J lost 3, with 11 bases in between. From germline, CDR1 is SGHTS and CDR2 YDEGEE. The CDR3 sequence: CASSPPGLYNSPLHF. The CDR3 DNA follows: TGTGCCAGCAGCCCCCCGGGACTCTATAATTCACCCCTCCACTTT.

In DNA, the CDR3 is TGTGCCAGCAGCTTCACGACGTCAGGGGGCACAGATACGCAGTATTTT. Amino acid sequence: CASSFTTSGGTDTQYF. This chain joins TRBV7-2 and TRBJ2-3, with D possibly matching TRBD1 (6 bases). There are 16 residues in the CDR3. Germline V CDR1 and CDR2: SGHTA, FQGNSA. V was cut by 3 bases and J by 1 base, with 14 bases left in between.

The chain recombines TRBV7-2 with TRBJ2-2, with 13 bases lining up with TRBD2. The CDR3 is 19 residues long. The germline CDR1 and CDR2 sequences are SGHTA and FQGNSA. V dropped 5 bases and J dropped 4; count of bases not matched to a gene: 13. The DNA of the CDR3 is TGTGCCAGCAGCCCCACCCCGGGACTAGCGGGATGGGCCACCGGGGAGCTGTTTTTT. Residues: CASSPTPGLAGWATGELFF. Full variable domain (rest looked up from reference TRBV7-2 and TRBJ2-2): GAGVSQSPSNKVTEKGKDVELRCDPISGHTALYWYRQSLGQGLEFLIYFQGNSAPDKSGLPSDRFSAERTGGSVSTLTIQRTQQEDSAVYLCASSPTPGLAGWATGELFFGEGSRLTVL.

The table lists this clone with a count of one. The V and J genes are TRBV7-9 and TRBJ2-1; TRBD2 agrees at 10 bases. Germline V gene lookup returns CDR1 SEHNR and CDR2 FQNEAQ (reference sequence). The CDR3 is made up of 14 amino acids. V was clipped by 4 bases and J by 7 bases; unmatched bases: 4. The CDR3 coding sequence is TGTGCCAGCAGCTCTAGCGGGAGTCCTAATGAGCAGTTCTTC. Protein product: CASSSSGSPNEQFF.